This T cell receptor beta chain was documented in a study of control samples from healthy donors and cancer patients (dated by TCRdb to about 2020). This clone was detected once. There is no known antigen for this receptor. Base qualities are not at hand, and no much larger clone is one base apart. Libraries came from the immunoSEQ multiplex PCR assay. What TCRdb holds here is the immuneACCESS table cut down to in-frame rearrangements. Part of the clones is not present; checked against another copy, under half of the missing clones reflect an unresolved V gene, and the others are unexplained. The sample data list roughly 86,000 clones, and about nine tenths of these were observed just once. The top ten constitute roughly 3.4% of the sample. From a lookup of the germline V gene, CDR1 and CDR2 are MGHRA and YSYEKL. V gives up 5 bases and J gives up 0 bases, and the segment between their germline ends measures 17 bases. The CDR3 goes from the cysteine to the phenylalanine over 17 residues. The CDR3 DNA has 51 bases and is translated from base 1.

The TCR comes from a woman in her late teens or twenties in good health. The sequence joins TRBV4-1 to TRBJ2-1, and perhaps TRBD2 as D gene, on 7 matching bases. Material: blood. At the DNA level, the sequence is TGCGCCAGCAGCTCTGCCGGGGGGCCTGGCTCCTACAATGAGCAGTTCTTC. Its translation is CASSSAGGPGSYNEQFF.